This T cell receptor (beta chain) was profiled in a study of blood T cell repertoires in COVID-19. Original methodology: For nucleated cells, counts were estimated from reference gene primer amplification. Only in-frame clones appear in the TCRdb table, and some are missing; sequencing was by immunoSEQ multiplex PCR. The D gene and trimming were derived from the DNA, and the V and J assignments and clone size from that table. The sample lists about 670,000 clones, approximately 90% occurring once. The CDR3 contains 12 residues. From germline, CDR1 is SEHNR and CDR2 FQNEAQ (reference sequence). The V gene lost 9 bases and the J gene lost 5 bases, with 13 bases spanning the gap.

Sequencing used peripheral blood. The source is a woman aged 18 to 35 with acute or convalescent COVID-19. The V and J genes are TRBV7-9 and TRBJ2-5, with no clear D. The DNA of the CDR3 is TGTGCCAGTAGACGGGTCCTGGAGACCCAGTACTTC. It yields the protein CASRRVLETQYF. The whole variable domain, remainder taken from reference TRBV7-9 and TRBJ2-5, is DTGVSQNPRHKITKRGQNVTFRCDPISEHNRLYWYRQTLGQGPEFLTYFQNEAQLEKSRLLSDRFSAERPKGSFSTLEIQRTEQGDSAMYLCASRRVLETQYFGPGTRLLVL.